Below, one T cell receptor beta chain is given with its context. Antigen unknown. The data derive from a study of cytotoxic CD8 clonotypes in ibrutinib-treated CLL. For the study at large: Across samples, productive templates numbered about 280,000 and productive rearrangements reached 80,000 to 95,000 on average.

Study results and limitations: Circulating CD8+ T-cell counts were tracked by baseline clonality, which exceeded that of age-matched healthy donors. Public clonotypes were rare and shrank or held steady on treatment. Ibrutinib response saw clonality rise, and progression saw it return toward baseline.

Germline CDR1 reads LGHNA; CDR2 reads YSLEER. Trimming stripped 5 bases from V and 4 bases from J, with 2 bases between. The CDR3 has 11 amino acids. Profiled with immunoSEQ multiplex PCR; TCRdb holds only in-frame clones, not every one. The sample lists some 300,000 clones; 80% were seen once. This receptor was identified in a human donor with chronic lymphocytic leukemia. V usage is TRBV4-3 and J usage is TRBJ2-2; no clear D gene. The input for sequencing was PBMCs, taken before ibrutinib treatment. For the CDR3, the DNA is TGCGCCAGCAGCGGCACCGGGGAGCTGTTTTTT. It translates to CASSGTGELFF.